This record concerns one T cell receptor beta chain sequence. Sorting was used to obtain naive CD8 T cells (CD8+CD4-CCR7+CD45RA+). The source of the sample is a study of molecular identifiers for immune sequencing clone quantification. TCRdb re-analysed the PCR reads in MiXCR, keeping a single row per CDR3 protein. The sample contains under 600,000 distinct CDR3 sequences, roughly 23% of which appear only once. CDR1 and CDR2 from the germline V gene are MDHEN and SYDVKM. The CDR3 is 17 residues long. The V end was cut by 6 bases, the J end by 7 bases, with 28 bases between. The chain recombines TRBV28 with TRBJ2-7; possibly TRBD2 for D (6 bases). This receptor was obtained from a human donor in good health. Some libraries in this study had Jurkat cell RNA spiked in. Sequenced material: naive CD8+ T cells from blood, with Jurkat cell RNA spiked in. Subset indicated: FACS-sorted CD8+CD4-CCR7+CD45RA+ naive T cells. The CDR3 is CASSTSDAGTSYNEQYF. The CDR3 DNA is TGTGCCAGCAGCACCTCCGACGCGGGGACCTCCTACAATGAGCAGTACTTC. Full variable domain (missing parts from reference TRBV28 and TRBJ2-7): DVKVTQSSRYLVKRTGEKVFLECVQDMDHENMFWYRQDPGLGLRLIYFSYDVKMKEKGDIPEGYSVSREKKERFSLILESASTNQTSMYLCASSTSDAGTSYNEQYFGPGTRLTVT.